Listed here is a single T cell receptor beta chain. The antigen is not known. This specimen comes from a study of CD8+ T cells in alopecia areata. Study in general: Among treated patients, severity was scored by affected scalp area percentage.

General observations from the study: Among the 100 top clones, expanded CD8+ clones, like scalp clonality, were significantly decreased by tofacitinib.

CDR3 length: 15 residues. Germline V gene lookup returns CDR1 LGHNA and CDR2 YSLEER. Trimming took off 1 base at V and 2 bases at J, with 12 bases between the two ends. Treatment indicated: oral pan-JAK inhibitor, 5-10 mg twice daily. RNA was isolated and reverse transcribed to cDNA, the sequencing template. Only in-frame clones appear in the TCRdb table, and some are missing; sequencing was by immunoSEQ multiplex PCR. The table includes tens of thousands of clones, about half detected once. The V gene is TRBV4-3, the J gene TRBJ2-7; D not certain. This specimen consisted of CD8+ T cells sorted from blood, obtained around week 37, from a patient treated with tofacitinib. The receptor comes from a human donor with alopecia areata. The CDR3, as DNA: TGCGCCAGCAGCCAAGGGTTGGCGTACACCTACGAGCAGTACTTC. Translation gives CASSQGLAYTYEQYF.